The sequence of this TCR beta chain was determined in a study of OX40 agonist ivuxolimab in advanced cancers. Points on this clone: The antigen is not known.

Study conclusions and caveats: In the 0.1 to 3.0 mg/kg range, CD4+ and CD8+ blood T cells had expanded clonally by week 6.

TCRdb's table, derived via immunoSEQ multiplex PCR, lists solely in-frame clones and lacks some. The repertoire has some 66,000 clones, 83% of them found once; the top ten carry 2% to 2.5%. With 2 bases removed from V and 0 bases from J, the gap between germline ends came to 7 bases. Germline V CDR1 and CDR2: MNHNS, SASEGT. The CDR3 extends over 14 amino acids. This material consisted of CD4+ or CD8+ T cells sorted from blood, taken in a trial of the OX40 agonist ivuxolimab. The clonotype comes from an adult with an advanced solid tumor such as melanoma, head and neck, liver or kidney cancer. This chain links TRBV6-1 with TRBJ1-2; no clear D gene. CDR3 coding DNA: TGTGCCAGCAGTGAACCCAGAACTAACTATGGCTACACCTTC. This sequence encodes CASSEPRTNYGYTF.